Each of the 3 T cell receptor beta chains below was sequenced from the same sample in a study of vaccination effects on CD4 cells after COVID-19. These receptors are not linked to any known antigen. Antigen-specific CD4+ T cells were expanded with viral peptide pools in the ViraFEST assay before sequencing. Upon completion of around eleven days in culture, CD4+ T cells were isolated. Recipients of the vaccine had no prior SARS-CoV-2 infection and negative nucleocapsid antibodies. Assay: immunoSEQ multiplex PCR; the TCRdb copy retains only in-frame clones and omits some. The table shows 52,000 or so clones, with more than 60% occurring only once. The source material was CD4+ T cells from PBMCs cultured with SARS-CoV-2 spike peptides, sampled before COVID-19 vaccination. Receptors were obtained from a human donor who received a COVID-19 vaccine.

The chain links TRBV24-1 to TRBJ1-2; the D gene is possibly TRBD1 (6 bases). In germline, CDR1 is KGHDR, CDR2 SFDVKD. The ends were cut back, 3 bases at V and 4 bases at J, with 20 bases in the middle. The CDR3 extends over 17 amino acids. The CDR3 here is CATSDASNTQGIYGYTF. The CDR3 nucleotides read TGTGCCACCAGTGATGCCTCTAATACACAGGGCATCTATGGCTACACCTTC.

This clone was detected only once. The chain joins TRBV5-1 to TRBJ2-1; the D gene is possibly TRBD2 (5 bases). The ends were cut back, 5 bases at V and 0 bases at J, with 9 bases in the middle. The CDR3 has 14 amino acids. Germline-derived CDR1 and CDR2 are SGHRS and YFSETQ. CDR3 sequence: CASREVSSYNEQFF. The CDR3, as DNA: TGCGCCAGCAGGGAGGTAAGCTCCTACAATGAGCAGTTCTTC. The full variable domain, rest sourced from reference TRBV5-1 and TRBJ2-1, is KAGVTQTPRYLIKTRGQQVTLSCSPISGHRSVSWYQQTPGQGLQFLFEYFSETQRNKGNFPGRFSGRQFSNSRSEMNVSTLELGDSALYLCASREVSSYNEQFFGPGTRLTVL.

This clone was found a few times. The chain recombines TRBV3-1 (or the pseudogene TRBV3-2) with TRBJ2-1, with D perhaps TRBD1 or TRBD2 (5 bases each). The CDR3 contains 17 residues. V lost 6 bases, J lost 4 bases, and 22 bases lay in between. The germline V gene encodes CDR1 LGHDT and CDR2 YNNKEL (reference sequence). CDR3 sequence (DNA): TGTGCCAGCAGTGACAAAACCCGGGACGTCACTTACAATGAGCAGTTCTTC. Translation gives CASSDKTRDVTYNEQFF.